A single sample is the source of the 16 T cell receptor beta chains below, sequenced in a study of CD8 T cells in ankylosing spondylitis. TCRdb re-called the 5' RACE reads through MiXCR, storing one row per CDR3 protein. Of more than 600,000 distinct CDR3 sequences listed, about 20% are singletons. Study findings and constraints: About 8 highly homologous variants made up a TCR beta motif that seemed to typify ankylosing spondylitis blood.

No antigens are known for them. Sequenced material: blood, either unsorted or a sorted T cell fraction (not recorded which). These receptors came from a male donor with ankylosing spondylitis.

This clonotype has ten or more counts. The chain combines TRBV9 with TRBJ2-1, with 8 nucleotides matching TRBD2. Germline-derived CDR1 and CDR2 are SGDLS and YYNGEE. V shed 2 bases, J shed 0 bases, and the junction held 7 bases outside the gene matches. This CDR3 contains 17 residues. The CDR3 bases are TGTGCCAGCAGCGTCAATAGCGGGGAAAGCTCCTACAATGAGCAGTTCTTC. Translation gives CASSVNSGESSYNEQFF. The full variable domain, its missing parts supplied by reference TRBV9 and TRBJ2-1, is DSGVTQTPKHLITATGQRVTLRCSPRSGDLSVYWYQQSLDQGLQFLIQYYNGEERAKGNILERFSAQQFPDLHSELNLSSLELGDSALYFCASSVNSGESSYNEQFFGPGTRLTVL.

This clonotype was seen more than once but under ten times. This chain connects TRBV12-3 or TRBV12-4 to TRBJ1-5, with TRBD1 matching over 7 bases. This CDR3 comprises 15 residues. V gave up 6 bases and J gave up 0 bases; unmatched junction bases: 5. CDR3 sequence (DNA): TGTGCCAGCAGACAGACAGGGAATAGCAATCAGCCCCAGCATTTT. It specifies CASRQTGNSNQPQHF.

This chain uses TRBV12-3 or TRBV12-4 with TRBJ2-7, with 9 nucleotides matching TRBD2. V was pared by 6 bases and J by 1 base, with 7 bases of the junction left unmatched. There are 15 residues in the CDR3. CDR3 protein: CASRKGLAPSYEQYF. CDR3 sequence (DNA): TGTGCCAGCAGAAAGGGACTAGCCCCTTCCTACGAGCAGTACTTC.

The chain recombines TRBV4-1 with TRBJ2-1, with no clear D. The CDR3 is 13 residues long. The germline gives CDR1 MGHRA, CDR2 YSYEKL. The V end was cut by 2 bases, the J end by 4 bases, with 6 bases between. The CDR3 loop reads CASSQNQYNEQFF. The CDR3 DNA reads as TGCGCCAGCAGCCAAAACCAGTACAATGAGCAGTTCTTC.

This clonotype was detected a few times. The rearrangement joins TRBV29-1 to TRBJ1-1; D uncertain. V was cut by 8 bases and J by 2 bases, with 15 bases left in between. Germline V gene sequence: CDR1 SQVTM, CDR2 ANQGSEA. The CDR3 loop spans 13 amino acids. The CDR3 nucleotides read TGCAGCACCGTCGGCCAGAAAAACACTGAAGCTTTCTTT. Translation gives CSTVGQKNTEAFF.

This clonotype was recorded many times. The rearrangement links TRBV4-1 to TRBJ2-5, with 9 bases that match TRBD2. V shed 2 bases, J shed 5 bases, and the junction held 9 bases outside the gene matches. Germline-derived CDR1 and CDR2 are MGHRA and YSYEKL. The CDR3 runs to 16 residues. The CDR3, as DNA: TGCGCCAGCAGCCAAAGAATAGCGGGAGCATCGGAGACCCAGTACTTC. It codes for CASSQRIAGASETQYF.

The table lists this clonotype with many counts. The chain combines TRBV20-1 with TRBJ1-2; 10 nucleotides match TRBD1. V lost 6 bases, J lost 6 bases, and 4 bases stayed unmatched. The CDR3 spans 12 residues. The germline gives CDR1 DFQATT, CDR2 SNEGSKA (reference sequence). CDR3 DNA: TGCAGTGCGGGACAGGGGAGGAATGGCTACACCTTC. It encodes CSAGQGRNGYTF.

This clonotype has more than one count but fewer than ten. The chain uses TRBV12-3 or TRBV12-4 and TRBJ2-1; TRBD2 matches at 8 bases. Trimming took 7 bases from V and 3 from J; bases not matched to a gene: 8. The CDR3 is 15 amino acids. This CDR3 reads CASTHLAGGYNEQFF. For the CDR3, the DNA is TGTGCCAGCACCCACCTAGCGGGTGGCTACAATGAGCAGTTCTTC.

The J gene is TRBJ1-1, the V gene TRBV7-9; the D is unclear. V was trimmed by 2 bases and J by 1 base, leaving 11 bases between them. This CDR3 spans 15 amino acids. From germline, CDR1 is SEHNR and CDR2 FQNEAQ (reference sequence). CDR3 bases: TGTGCCAGCAGCTTAAGAAACACAGAGAACACTGAAGCTTTCTTT. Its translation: CASSLRNTENTEAFF.

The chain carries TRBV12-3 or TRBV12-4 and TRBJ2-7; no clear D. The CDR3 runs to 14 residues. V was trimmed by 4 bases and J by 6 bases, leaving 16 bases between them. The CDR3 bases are TGTGCCAGCAGTTCCACATTAGCCCCGTTCGAGCAGTACTTC. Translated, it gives CASSSTLAPFEQYF.

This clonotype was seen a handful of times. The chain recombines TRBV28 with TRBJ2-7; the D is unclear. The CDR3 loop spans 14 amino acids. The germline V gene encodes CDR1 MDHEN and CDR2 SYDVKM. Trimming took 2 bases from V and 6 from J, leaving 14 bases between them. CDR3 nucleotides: TGTGCCAGCAGTTTACAGTTAGGCCCCGCCGAGCAGTACTTC. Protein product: CASSLQLGPAEQYF.

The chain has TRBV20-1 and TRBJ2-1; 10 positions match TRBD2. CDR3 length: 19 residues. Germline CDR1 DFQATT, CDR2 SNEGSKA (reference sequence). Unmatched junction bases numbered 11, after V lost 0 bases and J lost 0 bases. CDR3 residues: CSARDNGLAGVGSYNEQFF. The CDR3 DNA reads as TGCAGTGCTAGAGATAACGGCCTAGCGGGAGTGGGCTCCTACAATGAGCAGTTCTTC.

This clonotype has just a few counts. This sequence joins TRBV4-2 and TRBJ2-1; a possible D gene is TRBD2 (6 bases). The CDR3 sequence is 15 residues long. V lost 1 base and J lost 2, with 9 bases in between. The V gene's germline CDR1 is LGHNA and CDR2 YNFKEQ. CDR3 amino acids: CASSQGGETYNEQFF. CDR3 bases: TGTGCCAGCAGCCAAGGGGGGGAGACCTACAATGAGCAGTTCTTC.

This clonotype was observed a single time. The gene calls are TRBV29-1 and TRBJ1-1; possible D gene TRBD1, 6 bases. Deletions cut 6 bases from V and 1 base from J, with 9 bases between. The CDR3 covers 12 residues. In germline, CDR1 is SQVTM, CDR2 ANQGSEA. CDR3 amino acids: CSVKGGNTEAFF. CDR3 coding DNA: TGCAGCGTCAAGGGGGGGAACACTGAAGCTTTCTTT.

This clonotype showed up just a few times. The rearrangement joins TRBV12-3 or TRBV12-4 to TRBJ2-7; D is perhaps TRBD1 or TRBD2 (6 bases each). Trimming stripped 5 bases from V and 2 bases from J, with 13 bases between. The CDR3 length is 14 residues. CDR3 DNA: TGTGCCAGCAGTGCGGGACAAGTCCCCTACGAGCAGTACTTC. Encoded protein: CASSAGQVPYEQYF.

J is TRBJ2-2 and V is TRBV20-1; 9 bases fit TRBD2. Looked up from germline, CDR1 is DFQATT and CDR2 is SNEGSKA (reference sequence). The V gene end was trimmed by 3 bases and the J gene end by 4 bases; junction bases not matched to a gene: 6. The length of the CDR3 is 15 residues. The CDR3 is CSARRGGPSTGELFF. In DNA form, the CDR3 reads TGCAGTGCTAGGCGGGGGGGGCCGAGCACCGGGGAGCTGTTTTTT.